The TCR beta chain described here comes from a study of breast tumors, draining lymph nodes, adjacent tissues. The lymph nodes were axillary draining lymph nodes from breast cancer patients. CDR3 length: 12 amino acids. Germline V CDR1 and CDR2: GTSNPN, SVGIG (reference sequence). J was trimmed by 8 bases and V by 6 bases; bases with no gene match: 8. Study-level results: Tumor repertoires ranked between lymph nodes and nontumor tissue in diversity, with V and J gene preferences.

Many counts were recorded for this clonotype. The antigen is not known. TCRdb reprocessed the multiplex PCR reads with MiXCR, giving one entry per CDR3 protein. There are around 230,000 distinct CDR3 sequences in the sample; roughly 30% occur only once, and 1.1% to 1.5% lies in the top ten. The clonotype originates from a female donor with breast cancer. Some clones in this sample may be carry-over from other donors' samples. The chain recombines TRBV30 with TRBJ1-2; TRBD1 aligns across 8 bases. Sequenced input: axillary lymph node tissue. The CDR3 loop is CACAQGAGGYTF. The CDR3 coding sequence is TGTGCCTGTGCCCAGGGGGCGGGAGGCTACACCTTC.